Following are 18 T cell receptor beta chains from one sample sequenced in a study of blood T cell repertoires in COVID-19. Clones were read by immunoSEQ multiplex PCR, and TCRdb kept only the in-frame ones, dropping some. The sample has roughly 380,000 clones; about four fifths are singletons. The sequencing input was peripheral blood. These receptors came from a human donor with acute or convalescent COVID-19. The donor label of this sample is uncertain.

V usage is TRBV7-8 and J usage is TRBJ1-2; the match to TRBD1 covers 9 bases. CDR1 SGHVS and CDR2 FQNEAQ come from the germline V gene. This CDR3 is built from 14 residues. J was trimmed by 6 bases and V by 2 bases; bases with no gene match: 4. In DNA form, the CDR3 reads TGTGCCAGCAGCTTACCGGGACAGGGTGATGGCTACACCTTC. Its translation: CASSLPGQGDGYTF.

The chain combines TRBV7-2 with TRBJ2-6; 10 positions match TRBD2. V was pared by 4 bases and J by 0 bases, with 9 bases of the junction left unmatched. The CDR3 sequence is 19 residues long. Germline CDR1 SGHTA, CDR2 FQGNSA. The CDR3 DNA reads TGTGCCAGCAGCTCAGTAGCGGGGGGATTTGGCTCTGGGGCCAACGTCCTGACTTTC. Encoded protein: CASSSVAGGFGSGANVLTF.

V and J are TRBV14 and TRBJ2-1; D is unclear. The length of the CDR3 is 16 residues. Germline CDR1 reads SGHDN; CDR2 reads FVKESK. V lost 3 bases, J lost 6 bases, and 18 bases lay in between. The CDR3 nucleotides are TGTGCCAGCAGCCATTTGACTCCCACCGTTCCCAATGAGCAGTTCTTC. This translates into CASSHLTPTVPNEQFF. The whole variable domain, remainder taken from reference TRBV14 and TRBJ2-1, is EAGVTQFPSHSVIEKGQTVTLRCDPISGHDNLYWYRRVMGKEIKFLLHFVKESKQDESGMPNNRFLAERTGGTYSTLKVQPAELEDSGVYFCASSHLTPTVPNEQFFGPGTRLTVL.

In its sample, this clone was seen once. In DNA, the CDR3 is TGTGCCAGCAGTGGTACATTTGAGACCCAGTACTTC. Amino acid sequence: CASSGTFETQYF. The chain joins TRBV2 to TRBJ2-5, with unresolved D. Germline CDR1 and CDR2: SNHLY and FYNNEI. Deletions cut 4 bases from V and 5 bases from J, with 8 bases between. This CDR3 has 12 amino acids. Full variable domain (missing parts from reference TRBV2 and TRBJ2-5): EPEVTQTPSHQVTQMGQEVILRCVPISNHLYFYWYRQILGQKVEFLVSFYNNEISEKSEIFDDQFSVERPDGSNFTLKIRSTKLEDSAMYFCASSGTFETQYFGPGTRLLVL.

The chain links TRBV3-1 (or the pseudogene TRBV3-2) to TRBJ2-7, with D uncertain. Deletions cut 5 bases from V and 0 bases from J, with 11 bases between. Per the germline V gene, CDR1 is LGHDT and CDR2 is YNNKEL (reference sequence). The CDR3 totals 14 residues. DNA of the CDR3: TGTGCCAGCAGCGAAACAGTCGACTCCTACGAGCAGTACTTC. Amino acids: CASSETVDSYEQYF.

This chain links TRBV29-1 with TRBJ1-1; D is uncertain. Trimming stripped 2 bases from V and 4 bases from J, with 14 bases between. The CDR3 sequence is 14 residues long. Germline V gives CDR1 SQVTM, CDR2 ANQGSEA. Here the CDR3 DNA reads TGCAGCGTTGAATCTCAGGTCCGGGGCACTGAAGCTTTCTTT. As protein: CSVESQVRGTEAFF.

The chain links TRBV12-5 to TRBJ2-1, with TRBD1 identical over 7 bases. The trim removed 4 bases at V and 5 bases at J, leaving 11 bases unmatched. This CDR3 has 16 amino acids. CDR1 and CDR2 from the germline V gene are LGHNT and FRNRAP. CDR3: CASGSPEGGADNEQFF. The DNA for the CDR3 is TGTGCTAGTGGTTCCCCGGAAGGGGGCGCGGACAATGAGCAGTTCTTC.

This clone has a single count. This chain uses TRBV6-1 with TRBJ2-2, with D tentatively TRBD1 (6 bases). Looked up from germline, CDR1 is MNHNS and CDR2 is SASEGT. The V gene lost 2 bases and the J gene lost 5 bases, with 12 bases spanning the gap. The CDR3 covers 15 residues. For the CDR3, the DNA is TGTGCCAGCAGTGAACTAGGGGGTAGGACCGGGGAGCTGTTTTTT. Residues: CASSELGGRTGELFF.

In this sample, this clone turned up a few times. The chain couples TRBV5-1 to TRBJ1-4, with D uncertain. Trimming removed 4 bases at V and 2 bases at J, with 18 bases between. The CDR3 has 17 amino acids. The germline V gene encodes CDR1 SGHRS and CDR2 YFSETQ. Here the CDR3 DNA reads TGCGCCAGCAGCCCCCTGGATGGGAGGGCGACTAATGAAAAACTGTTTTTT. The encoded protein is CASSPLDGRATNEKLFF.

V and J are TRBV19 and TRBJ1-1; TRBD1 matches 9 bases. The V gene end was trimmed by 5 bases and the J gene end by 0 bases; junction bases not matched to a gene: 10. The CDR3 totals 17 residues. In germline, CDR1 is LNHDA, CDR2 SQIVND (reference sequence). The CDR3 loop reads CASSHTAGTGMNTEAFF. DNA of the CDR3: TGTGCCAGTAGTCACACCGCCGGGACAGGGATGAACACTGAAGCTTTCTTT.

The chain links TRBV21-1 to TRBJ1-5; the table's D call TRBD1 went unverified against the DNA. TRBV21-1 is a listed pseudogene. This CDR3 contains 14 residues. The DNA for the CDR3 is TGTGCCAGCAGCAAAGTGGGGGCCCAACGGCCCCAGCATTTT. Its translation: CASSKVGAQRPQHF.

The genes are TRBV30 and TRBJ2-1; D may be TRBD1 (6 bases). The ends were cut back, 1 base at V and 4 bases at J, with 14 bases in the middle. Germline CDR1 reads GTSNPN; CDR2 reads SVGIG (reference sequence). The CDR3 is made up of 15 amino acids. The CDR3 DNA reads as TGTGCCTGGAGTGCAGAAGGACAGCTTTACAATGAGCAGTTCTTC. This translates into CAWSAEGQLYNEQFF.

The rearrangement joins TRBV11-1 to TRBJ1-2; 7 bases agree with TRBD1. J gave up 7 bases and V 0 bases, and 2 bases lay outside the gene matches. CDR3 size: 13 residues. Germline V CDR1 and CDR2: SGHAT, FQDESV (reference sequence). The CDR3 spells CASSLAGGPGYTF. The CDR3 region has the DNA TGTGCCAGCAGCTTAGCAGGGGGCCCTGGCTACACCTTC.

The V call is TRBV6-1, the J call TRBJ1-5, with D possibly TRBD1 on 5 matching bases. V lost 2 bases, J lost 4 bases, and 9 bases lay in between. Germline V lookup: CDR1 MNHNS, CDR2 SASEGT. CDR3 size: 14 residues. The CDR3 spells CASSERRVNQPQHF. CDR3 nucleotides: TGTGCCAGCAGTGAACGCAGGGTAAATCAGCCCCAGCATTTT.

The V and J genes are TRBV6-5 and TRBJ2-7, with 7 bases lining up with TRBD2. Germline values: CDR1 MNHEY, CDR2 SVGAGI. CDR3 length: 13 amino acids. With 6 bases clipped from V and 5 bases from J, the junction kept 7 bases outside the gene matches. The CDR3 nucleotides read TGTGCCAGCAGAGGGCGGGAGACCCACGAGCAGTACTTC. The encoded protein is CASRGRETHEQYF.

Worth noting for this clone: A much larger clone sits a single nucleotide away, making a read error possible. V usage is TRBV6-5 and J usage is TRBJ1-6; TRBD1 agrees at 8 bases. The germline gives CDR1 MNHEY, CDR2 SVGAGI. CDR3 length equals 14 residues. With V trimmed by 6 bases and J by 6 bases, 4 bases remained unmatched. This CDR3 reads CASSLTGVNSPLHF. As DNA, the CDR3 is TGTGCCAGCAGCCTGACAGGGGTTAATTCACCCCTCCACTTT.

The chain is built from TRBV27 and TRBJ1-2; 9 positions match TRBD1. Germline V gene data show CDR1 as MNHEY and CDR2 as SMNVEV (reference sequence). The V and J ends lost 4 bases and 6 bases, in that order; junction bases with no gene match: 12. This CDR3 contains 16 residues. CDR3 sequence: CASSSAYRGRGDGYTF. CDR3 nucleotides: TGTGCCAGCAGTTCCGCTTACAGGGGGCGAGGTGATGGCTACACCTTC.

CDR3 residues: CASKRAIEDYSNQPQHF. Here the CDR3 DNA reads TGTGCCAGTAAGAGAGCCATAGAGGATTATAGCAATCAGCCCCAGCATTTT. This chain uses TRBV19 with TRBJ1-5; unclear D gene. Germline CDR1 and CDR2: LNHDA and SQIVND (reference sequence). The CDR3 is 17 amino acids. V was cut by 7 bases and J by 0 bases, with 19 bases left in between.